The clone carrying this T cell receptor beta chain was counted only a few times. Germline CDR1 reads LNHDA; CDR2 reads SQIVND (reference sequence). Trimming stripped 11 bases from V and 5 bases from J, with 6 bases between. This CDR3 has 9 residues. The sample originates from a study of CD8+CD57+ T cells in acquired aplastic anemia. CDR3 and TCR beta VDJ profiling relied on a genomic DNA template. TCRdb reprocessed the reads via MiXCR and lists one record per CDR3 protein. The table lists around 180,000 distinct CDR3 sequences, around 48% of them singletons. For sequencing, patients were chosen who had shown expansion of CD8+CD57+ cells by flow cytometry. Patients had received no therapy at the time of blood sampling.

The chain employs TRBV19 and TRBJ1-1; D not certain. The specimen sequenced was sorted CD4+, CD8+, or CD8+CD57+ T cells (not recorded which) from PBMCs. The receptor was isolated from a human donor with aplastic anemia. In DNA, the CDR3 is TGTGCCGGATCTACTGAAGCTTTCTTT. This encodes CAGSTEAFF. Variable domain in full (rest from reference TRBV19 and TRBJ1-1): DGGITQSPKYLFRKEGQNVTLSCEQNLNHDAMYWYRQDPGQGLRLIYYSQIVNDFQKGDIAEGYSVSREKKESFPLTVTSAQKNPTAFYLCAGSTEAFFGQGTRLTVV.